The 19 T cell receptor beta chains reported below all come from one sample, sequenced in a study of T cell repertoires in cytomegalovirus infection. TCRdb ran MiXCR on the reads and lists one entry per CDR3 protein. Among about 97,000 distinct CDR3 sequences, about 15% were seen once, and the ten largest hold 8% to 9.5%. Sequenced: PBMCs. Receptors were obtained from a human donor in good health (CMV status not recorded). Some clones in this sample may be carry-over from other donors' samples.

The gene calls are TRBV7-2 and TRBJ2-3; 7 bases match TRBD2. Germline CDR1 reads SGHTA; CDR2 reads FQGNSA. Unmatched junction bases numbered 5, after V lost 3 bases and J lost 2 bases. This CDR3 is 15 amino acids long. The CDR3 region has the DNA TGTGCCAGCAGCTTCCAGCGGGGATACACAGATACGCAGTATTTT. Its protein product is CASSFQRGYTDTQYF.

In its sample, this clonotype was seen many times. The genes are TRBV7-9 and TRBJ2-5, with 8 bases matching TRBD1. With V trimmed by 6 bases and J by 3 bases, 6 bases remained unmatched. CDR3 length: 14 amino acids. Germline CDR1 reads SEHNR; CDR2 reads FQNEAQ (reference sequence). The CDR3 loop reads CASSLMTGEETQYF. In DNA, the CDR3 is TGTGCCAGCAGTCTTATGACAGGGGAAGAGACCCAGTACTTC.

This clonotype appeared many times. The chain combines TRBV12-3 or TRBV12-4 with TRBJ2-3; no clear D. This CDR3 comprises 13 residues. Between the trimmed V and J ends, which lost 3 bases and 4 bases, there was a span of 8 bases. The CDR3 bases are TGTGCCAGCAGTTTTAGTCGTTCAGATACGCAGTATTTT. Translated: CASSFSRSDTQYF.

Note on this clonotype: This clone may be a read error of a much larger clone one base away. The chain couples TRBV7-9 to TRBJ1-1, with D possibly matching TRBD1 (6 bases). The ends were cut back, 7 bases at V and 7 bases at J, with 22 bases in the middle. The CDR3 has 15 amino acids. Germline V gene sequence: CDR1 SEHNR, CDR2 FQNEAQ (reference sequence). The CDR3: CASILPFKRGGEAFF. CDR3 sequence (DNA): TGTGCCAGCATTCTTCCCTTCAAGAGGGGGGGTGAAGCTTTCTTT.

This clonotype was recorded at least ten times. The chain is built from TRBV11-1 and TRBJ1-1, with D possibly being TRBD1 (6 bases). This CDR3 region has 14 residues. The germline CDR1 and CDR2 sequences are SGHAT and FQDESV (reference sequence). Trimming cost V 5 bases and J 0 bases, with 10 bases left between them. The CDR3 protein is CASSQGHLNTEAFF. CDR3 sequence (DNA): TGTGCCAGCAGCCAGGGACACTTGAACACTGAAGCTTTCTTT.

This clonotype was counted between two and nine times. The V gene is TRBV12-3 or TRBV12-4, the J gene TRBJ2-5; D is ambiguous. The CDR3 consists of 12 residues. Trimming left V 5 bases short and J 3 bases short, with 7 bases between. This CDR3 is CASSPTEETQYF. The CDR3 region has the DNA TGTGCCAGCAGTCCCACTGAAGAGACCCAGTACTTC.

In its sample, this clonotype was seen a few times. The gene calls are TRBV9 and TRBJ2-5; the D call may be TRBD1 or TRBD2 (5 bases each). Trimming took 0 bases from V and 2 from J, leaving 14 bases between them. CDR1 is SGDLS and CDR2 is YYNGEE in the germline V gene. The CDR3 is 16 amino acids. CDR3 residues: CASSVGGGRGQETQYF. The CDR3, as DNA: TGTGCCAGCAGCGTAGGCGGAGGAAGGGGTCAAGAGACCCAGTACTTC.

V is TRBV6-1 and J is TRBJ2-3; D perhaps matches TRBD2 (6 bases). Germline-derived CDR1 and CDR2 are MNHNS and SASEGT. V lost 3 bases and J lost 4, with 14 bases in between. The CDR3 contains 15 residues. For the CDR3, the DNA is TGTGCCAGCAGTGAGTCGGATTGGGAGGCAGATACGCAGTATTTT. The encoded protein is CASSESDWEADTQYF.

V usage is TRBV18 and J usage is TRBJ1-1; no clear D. The CDR3 length is 13 residues. Trimming took 5 bases from V and 5 from J, leaving 12 bases between them. Looked up from germline, CDR1 is KGHSH and CDR2 is LQKENI. The CDR3 is CASSNSAGTEAFF. CDR3 sequence (DNA): TGTGCCAGCTCAAACAGCGCGGGGACTGAAGCTTTCTTT.

This clonotype has at least ten counts. The rearrangement uses TRBV12-3 or TRBV12-4 and TRBJ1-2, with TRBD1 identical over 12 bases. With V trimmed by 0 bases and J by 4 bases, 3 bases remained unmatched. This CDR3 has 16 residues. The CDR3 DNA follows: TGTGCCAGCAGTTTAGCGATGGGACAGGGGGCCTATGGCTACACCTTC. Encoded protein: CASSLAMGQGAYGYTF.

This chain connects TRBV12-3 or TRBV12-4 to TRBJ1-1, with a tentative D call TRBD1 (5 bases). Trimming took 6 bases from V and 0 from J, leaving 8 bases between them. This CDR3 region has 13 residues. CDR3 amino acids: CASSRQLNTEAFF. CDR3 coding DNA: TGTGCCAGCAGCCGACAGTTGAACACTGAAGCTTTCTTT.

The rearrangement uses TRBV15 and TRBJ1-5, with D unresolved. Trimming removed 1 base at V and 0 bases at J, with 13 bases between. CDR1 and CDR2 (germline): LNHNV, YYDKDF (reference sequence). CDR3 length: 17 residues. Written as DNA, the CDR3 is TGTGCCACCAGCAGAGGAGGGCCCAGCCGTAGCAATCAGCCCCAGCATTTT. This gives the protein CATSRGGPSRSNQPQHF.

V and J are TRBV3-1 and TRBJ2-5; possibly TRBD2 for D (6 bases). Germline-derived CDR1 and CDR2 are LGHDT and YNNKEL (reference sequence). With 3 bases removed from V and 7 bases from J, the gap between germline ends came to 12 bases. The CDR3 covers 13 residues. The CDR3: CASSQRDGTTQYF. DNA for the CDR3: TGTGCCAGCAGCCAGCGGGATGGGACGACCCAGTACTTC.

V and J are TRBV7-2 and TRBJ2-3, with D maybe TRBD1 (5 bases). V lost 4 bases, J lost 0 bases, and 14 bases lay in between. The CDR3 has 16 residues. Looked up from germline, CDR1 is SGHTA and CDR2 is FQGNSA. The CDR3 protein is CASSSPGPTSTDTQYF. In nucleotides, the CDR3 is TGTGCCAGCAGCTCCCCAGGGCCAACTAGCACAGATACGCAGTATTTT.

This clonotype occurred many times. This rearrangement joins TRBV7-2 to TRBJ1-5, with D possibly TRBD1 on 5 matching bases. CDR3 size: 16 residues. The germline V and J ends were trimmed by 4 bases and 0 bases, with 13 bases remaining between them. Germline CDR1 reads SGHTA; CDR2 reads FQGNSA. DNA of the CDR3: TGTGCCAGCAGCTCAACAGGTGGCTATAGCAATCAGCCCCAGCATTTT. It specifies CASSSTGGYSNQPQHF. The full variable domain, completed using reference TRBV7-2 and TRBJ1-5, is GAGVSQSPSNKVTEKGKDVELRCDPISGHTALYWYRQSLGQGLEFLIYFQGNSAPDKSGLPSDRFSAERTGGSVSTLTIQRTQQEDSAVYLCASSSTGGYSNQPQHFGDGTRLSIL.

The chain has TRBV27 and TRBJ1-2, with 8 nucleotides matching TRBD1. Trimming took 5 bases from V and 3 from J; bases not matched to a gene: 8. The CDR3 totals 15 residues. Germline-derived CDR1 and CDR2 are MNHEY and SMNVEV (reference sequence). CDR3 coding DNA: TGTGCCAGCAGTCCGCTAGGACAGGGCGACTATGGCTACACCTTC. This encodes CASSPLGQGDYGYTF.

The chain joins TRBV7-3 to TRBJ2-7; D gene uncertain. Germline V gives CDR1 SGHTA, CDR2 FQGTGA. Trimming left V 4 bases short and J 2 bases short, with 15 bases between. The CDR3 sequence is 15 residues long. The CDR3 DNA reads TGTGCCAGCAGCTCAAACGTCTCGGATACCTACGAGCAGTACTTC. Amino acid sequence: CASSSNVSDTYEQYF.

At least ten counts were recorded for this clonotype. The chain recombines TRBV6-1 with TRBJ2-1; D perhaps matches TRBD2 (5 bases). Trimming left V 2 bases short and J 6 bases short, with 11 bases between. Germline CDR1 and CDR2: MNHNS and SASEGT. The CDR3 is 14 residues long. The CDR3 sequence: CASSELRTGNEQFF. The CDR3 DNA sequence: TGTGCCAGCAGTGAACTAAGGACTGGCAATGAGCAGTTCTTC.

This clonotype was seen more than once but under ten times. The CDR3 DNA sequence: TGCGCCAGCAGCCGATCTTCGAGGGGCACAGATACGCAGTATTTT. Its translation: CASSRSSRGTDTQYF. The J gene is TRBJ2-3, the V gene TRBV5-1, with D perhaps TRBD2 (5 bases). The CDR3 runs to 15 residues. V gave up 4 bases and J gave up 1 base, with 13 bases separating them. The germline gives CDR1 SGHRS, CDR2 YFSETQ.